These 15 T cell receptor beta chains came from one sample sequenced in a study of blood T cell repertoires in COVID-19. Measured with immunoSEQ multiplex PCR; TCRdb has only the in-frame clones, and not every one. The table shows roughly 60,000 clones, with about 81% occurring only once. The sequencing input was peripheral blood. All receptors derive from a man aged 80 or over with acute or convalescent COVID-19.

V gene TRBV27 combines with J gene TRBJ2-2; 16 nucleotides align to TRBD2. The germline gives CDR1 MNHEY, CDR2 SMNVEV (reference sequence). Trimming cost V 3 bases and J 5 bases; bases outside gene matches: 12. The CDR3 extends over 20 amino acids. CDR3 amino acids: CASSFLSPGTSGGATGELFF. CDR3 nucleotides: TGTGCCAGCAGTTTTCTTTCGCCCGGGACTAGCGGGGGGGCGACCGGGGAGCTGTTTTTT.

The chain carries TRBV6-5 and TRBJ1-5, with TRBD1 matching 8 bases. After removal of 5 bases from V and 0 bases from J, the junction contained 3 bases not matched to a gene. CDR1 and CDR2 from the germline V gene are MNHEY and SVGAGI. This CDR3 is 15 amino acids long. The CDR3 reads CASSRDRSSNQPQHF. In DNA, the CDR3 is TGTGCCAGCAGTCGGGACAGGAGTAGCAATCAGCCCCAGCATTTT.

The chain joins TRBV29-1 to TRBJ1-4; 10 bases map to TRBD1. Trimming removed 7 bases from V and 5 bases from J; junction bases left unmatched: 13. Per germline, CDR1 SQVTM and CDR2 ANQGSEA. CDR3 length equals 16 residues. The CDR3 coding sequence is TGCAGCGCGACGAGAAACCCGGACAGGGGGAATGAAAAACTGTTTTTT. This gives the protein CSATRNPDRGNEKLFF.

The genes are TRBV11-3 and TRBJ2-7; 9 bases fit TRBD2. V was pared by 1 base and J by 2 bases, with 3 bases of the junction left unmatched. From germline, CDR1 is SGHNT and CDR2 YENEEA. This CDR3 spans 15 amino acids. CDR3 loop: CASSLGGGATYEQYF. CDR3 DNA: TGTGCCAGCAGCTTAGGCGGGGGGGCCACCTACGAGCAGTACTTC.

The rearrangement links TRBV6-5 to TRBJ1-6; 9 nucleotides match TRBD1. Germline CDR1 MNHEY, CDR2 SVGAGI. This CDR3 spans 15 amino acids. The J segment lost 7 bases and the V segment lost 5 bases, leaving 6 bases of the junction unmatched. The CDR3, as DNA: TGTGCCAGCAGTCGAACCGGGACAGGGAATTCACCCCTCCACTTT. Translated: CASSRTGTGNSPLHF.

The rearrangement uses TRBV19 and TRBJ1-1, with D possibly being TRBD1 (5 bases). CDR3 length: 15 amino acids. Trimming took off 3 bases at V and 0 bases at J, with 11 bases between the two ends. Germline values: CDR1 LNHDA, CDR2 SQIVND (reference sequence). CDR3 region: CASSIGWGLNTEAFF. DNA for the CDR3: TGTGCCAGTAGTATCGGTTGGGGCCTGAACACTGAAGCTTTCTTT.

This clone was seen once. The chain is built from TRBV14 and TRBJ2-7; D not resolved. Germline lookup yields CDR1 SGHDN and CDR2 FVKESK. The V and J ends lost 4 bases and 3 bases respectively, with 13 bases between them. The CDR3 is 14 amino acids. CDR3 sequence reads: CASSRRAGRYEQYF. In DNA form, the CDR3 reads TGTGCCAGCAGCCGAAGAGCAGGCCGCTACGAGCAGTACTTC.

The rearrangement uses TRBV24-1 and TRBJ2-1; D might be TRBD2 (6 bases). This CDR3 contains 13 residues. From germline, CDR1 is KGHDR and CDR2 SFDVKD. Trimming removed 1 base from V and 9 bases from J, with 9 bases in between. CDR3 in amino acids: CATSDFLGGEQFF. The CDR3 nucleotides are TGTGCCACCAGTGATTTTCTGGGGGGTGAGCAGTTCTTC.

Notes on this clone: Additional DNA sequences in this sample encode the identical CDR3. The chain combines TRBV3-1 (or the pseudogene TRBV3-2) with TRBJ2-7; D gene uncertain. The germline CDR1 and CDR2 sequences are LGHDT and YNNKEL (reference sequence). This CDR3 is 12 amino acids long. The V end was cut by 1 base, the J end by 2 bases, with 3 bases between. Written as DNA, the CDR3 is TGTGCCAGCAGCCAAGCGGCCTACGAGCAGTACTTC. As protein: CASSQAAYEQYF.

This chain connects TRBV6-5 to TRBJ1-1, with 7 nucleotides matching TRBD1. V dropped 8 bases and J dropped 0; count of bases not matched to a gene: 9. This CDR3 contains 15 residues. Per the germline V gene, CDR1 is MNHEY and CDR2 is SVGAGI. CDR3 sequence (DNA): TGTGCCAGCCGCCTCTCCGGGACAGTGAACACTGAAGCTTTCTTT. Protein sequence: CASRLSGTVNTEAFF.

This chain links TRBV2 with TRBJ2-7, with D tentatively TRBD2 (5 bases). The V gene lost 7 bases and the J gene lost 2 bases, with 12 bases spanning the gap. In germline, CDR1 is SNHLY, CDR2 FYNNEI. The CDR3 is 13 amino acids. In DNA form, the CDR3 reads TGTGCCAGCAAAGCGGATCTCCCCTACGAGCAGTACTTC. Protein product: CASKADLPYEQYF.

This clone came up once. The V and J genes are TRBV6-5 and TRBJ1-5; D unclear. Trimming shortened V by 5 bases and J by 4 bases, and 12 bases separated the two germline ends. The germline V gene encodes CDR1 MNHEY and CDR2 SVGAGI. The CDR3 has 14 amino acids. The CDR3 coding sequence is TGTGCCAGCAGTCCCTCAGGAGGGAATCAGCCCCAGCATTTT. Translation: CASSPSGGNQPQHF.

This clone was observed once. The DNA for the CDR3 is TGTGCCAGCAGCTCCAACATAGGGACACCGAACACTGAAGCTTTCTTT. Translating it yields CASSSNIGTPNTEAFF. This chain connects TRBV13 to TRBJ1-1; D is possibly TRBD1 (6 bases). This CDR3 is built from 16 residues. With 4 bases removed from V and 1 base from J, the gap between germline ends came to 16 bases. Germline CDR1 and CDR2: PRHDT and FYEKMQ (reference sequence).

This chain links TRBV18 with TRBJ1-1; 8 bases agree with TRBD1. J gave up 10 bases and V 2 bases, and 6 bases lay outside the gene matches. There are 13 residues in the CDR3. Germline V gene data show CDR1 as KGHSH and CDR2 as LQKENI. The CDR3 loop is CASSPTDRVLAFF. The CDR3, as DNA: TGTGCCAGCTCACCAACGGACAGGGTGCTAGCTTTCTTT.

J is TRBJ2-6 and V is TRBV5-1; D is possibly TRBD1 (5 bases). Trimming took off 4 bases at V and 2 bases at J, with 10 bases between the two ends. The germline CDR1 and CDR2 sequences are SGHRS and YFSETQ. The CDR3 has 15 amino acids. CDR3 in amino acids: CASSPSGTGANVLTF. CDR3 DNA: TGCGCCAGCAGCCCCTCAGGGACTGGGGCCAACGTCCTGACTTTC.